These 16 T cell receptor beta chains came from one sample sequenced in a study of blood T cell repertoires in COVID-19. The assay was immunoSEQ multiplex PCR, and TCRdb's table has in-frame clones only and misses some. The repertoire has about 160,000 clones, around 83% of them found once; the top ten carry under 7%. Sequenced sample: peripheral blood. The receptors originated from a woman in her fifties or sixties with COVID-19, enrolled during active disease.

This clone was counted a few times. This sequence joins TRBV30 and TRBJ2-2; tentatively, D is TRBD2 (6 bases). The germline CDR1 and CDR2 sequences are GTSNPN and SVGIG (reference sequence). The ends were cut back, 5 bases at V and 2 bases at J, with 15 bases in the middle. There are 15 residues in the CDR3. The CDR3 DNA follows: TGTGCCTGGGCTATGGGGAGGTCTAACACCGGGGAGCTGTTTTTT. Its protein product is CAWAMGRSNTGELFF.

The J gene is TRBJ1-1, the V gene TRBV27, with a tentative D call TRBD1 (5 bases). The V gene's germline CDR1 is MNHEY and CDR2 SMNVEV (reference sequence). The CDR3 is 13 residues long. V lost 3 bases to trimming and J lost 3 bases, with 8 bases between them. CDR3 region: CASSFRRDTEAFF. The DNA for the CDR3 is TGTGCCAGCAGTTTTCGCAGGGACACTGAAGCTTTCTTT.

This chain joins TRBV2 and TRBJ2-3; D is uncertain. Trimming shortened V by 10 bases and J by 1 base, and 12 bases separated the two germline ends. The CDR3 has 13 amino acids. CDR1 and CDR2 (germline): SNHLY, FYNNEI. CDR3 in amino acids: CATREGGTDTQYF. CDR3 nucleotides: TGTGCCACCAGAGAAGGAGGCACAGATACGCAGTATTTT.

V usage is TRBV19 and J usage is TRBJ1-3; 9 nucleotides align to TRBD1. Looked up from germline, CDR1 is LNHDA and CDR2 is SQIVND (reference sequence). The CDR3 length is 15 residues. Trimming removed 5 bases from V and 0 bases from J; junction bases left unmatched: 2. This CDR3 is CASSGQGLSGNTIYF. CDR3 DNA sequence: TGTGCCAGTAGTGGACAGGGGCTCTCTGGAAACACCATATATTTT.

The V and J genes are TRBV3-1 (or the pseudogene TRBV3-2) and TRBJ2-5, with TRBD2 identical over 11 bases. The V and J ends lost 0 bases and 6 bases, in that order; junction bases with no gene match: 15. Germline CDR1 and CDR2: LGHDT and YNNKEL (reference sequence). The CDR3 contains 19 residues. CDR3 region: CASSQDVGGLAGGRKTQYF. CDR3 sequence (DNA): TGTGCCAGCAGCCAAGATGTCGGGGGCCTAGCGGGGGGCCGGAAGACCCAGTACTTC.

The V and J genes are TRBV7-2 and TRBJ2-2, with a tentative D call TRBD1 (6 bases). The CDR3 spans 16 residues. Germline values: CDR1 SGHTA, CDR2 FQGNSA. The ends were cut back, 5 bases at V and 0 bases at J, with 13 bases in the middle. The CDR3 spells CASSPRQDPNTGELFF. CDR3 DNA: TGTGCCAGCAGCCCGAGACAGGACCCGAACACCGGGGAGCTGTTTTTT.

The chain joins TRBV3-1 (or the pseudogene TRBV3-2) to TRBJ2-1; TRBD1 matches 8 bases. The V and J ends lost 1 base and 4 bases, in that order; junction bases with no gene match: 6. Germline V gene data show CDR1 as LGHDT and CDR2 as YNNKEL (reference sequence). CDR3 size: 16 residues. CDR3 sequence: CASSQGTGSTYNEQFF. CDR3 bases: TGTGCCAGCAGCCAAGGGACAGGGAGCACGTACAATGAGCAGTTCTTC.

V gene TRBV20-1 combines with J gene TRBJ1-2; weak D call: TRBD1 (6 bases). Germline V gene lookup returns CDR1 DFQATT and CDR2 SNEGSKA (reference sequence). The CDR3 totals 11 residues. V was cut by 4 bases and J by 3 bases, with 6 bases left in between. The CDR3 reads CSAKGDYGYTF. CDR3 nucleotide sequence: TGCAGTGCTAAGGGGGACTATGGCTACACCTTC.

This chain joins TRBV6-4 and TRBJ1-6; D not certain. Per germline, CDR1 MRHNA and CDR2 SNTAGT. Trimming removed 2 bases at V and 2 bases at J, with 10 bases between. The CDR3 consists of 16 residues. CDR3 bases: TGTGCCAGCAGTGACCCCCTCTGCGCCTATAATTCACCCCTCCACTTT. This encodes CASSDPLCAYNSPLHF.

This chain uses TRBV5-1 with TRBJ2-3; TRBD2 matches at 8 bases. Trimming took 4 bases from V and 0 from J; bases not matched to a gene: 4. CDR1 is SGHRS, CDR2 YFSETQ, per germline. The CDR3 loop spans 15 amino acids. CDR3 amino acids: CASSKERGSTDTQYF. The CDR3 DNA is TGCGCCAGCAGCAAGGAGCGGGGGAGCACAGATACGCAGTATTTT.

The chain joins TRBV6-4 to TRBJ1-2; 10 bases are shared with TRBD1. CDR1 is MRHNA, CDR2 SNTAGT, per germline. The CDR3 consists of 15 residues. Unmatched junction bases numbered 4, after V lost 2 bases and J lost 4 bases. This chain's CDR3 is CASSDRTGGTYGYTF. In DNA form, the CDR3 reads TGTGCCAGCAGTGACAGGACAGGGGGTACCTATGGCTACACCTTC.

The chain uses TRBV29-1 and TRBJ1-1; 12 bases fit TRBD1. The germline V gene encodes CDR1 SQVTM and CDR2 ANQGSEA. After removal of 6 bases from V and 12 bases from J, the junction contained 8 bases not matched to a gene. This CDR3 is built from 12 residues. CDR3 DNA: TGCAGCGTCTCCGGGACAGGGGGCTTAACTTTCTTT. This encodes CSVSGTGGLTFF. Using reference TRBV29-1 and TRBJ1-1 for the parts outside the CDR3, the full variable domain is SAVISQKPSRDICQRGTSLTIQCQVDSQVTMMFWYRQQPGQSLTLIATANQGSEATYESGFVIDKFPISRPNLTFSTLTVSNMSPEDSSIYLCSVSGTGGLTFFGQGTRLTVV.

As concerns this clone: A much more abundant neighbour one base away suggests this may be a read error. This specimen includes other DNA sequences encoding the same CDR3. J is TRBJ1-1 and V is TRBV11-2; 8 bases map to TRBD1. The CDR3 length is 14 residues. V lost 5 bases to trimming and J lost 2 bases; unmatched junction nucleotides: 4. From germline, CDR1 is SGHAT and CDR2 FQNNGV. The CDR3 coding sequence is TGTGCCAGCAGCCCCGGACAGGGAAACACTGAAGCTTTCTTT. It yields the protein CASSPGQGNTEAFF.

The rearrangement uses TRBV9 and TRBJ2-5; 8 bases are a match to TRBD2. CDR1 and CDR2 (germline): SGDLS, YYNGEE. V lost 4 bases to trimming and J lost 1 base; unmatched junction nucleotides: 9. The CDR3 is 16 residues long. CDR3 protein: CASSPRAGGPQETQYF. The CDR3 nucleotides are TGTGCCAGCAGCCCCCGGGCGGGGGGACCCCAAGAGACCCAGTACTTC.

The chain carries TRBV3-1 (or the pseudogene TRBV3-2) and TRBJ1-1; TRBD1 aligns across 11 bases. The germline CDR1 and CDR2 sequences are LGHDT and YNNKEL (reference sequence). With V trimmed by 0 bases and J by 5 bases, 2 bases remained unmatched. The CDR3 contains 15 residues. CDR3: CASSQEGTGGTEAFF. CDR3 DNA: TGTGCCAGCAGCCAAGAGGGGACAGGGGGAACTGAAGCTTTCTTT.

As regards this clone: One end of the junction does not line up with germline, which may come from a read error. The rearrangement uses TRBV6-5 and TRBJ2-7; D gene ambiguous. Germline CDR1 reads MNHEY; CDR2 reads SVGAGI. The CDR3 contains 13 residues. The CDR3 DNA follows: TGTGCCAGCAGTTACCGATTTACAGCAGACATCACCTTC. Its protein product is CASSYRFTADITF.